The rows below give T cell receptor beta chains drawn from one sample of a study of OX40 agonist ivuxolimab in advanced cancers. Clones were read by immunoSEQ multiplex PCR, and TCRdb kept only the in-frame ones, dropping some. The sample shows 59,000 or so clones, around 87% of them seen only once. Sequenced here: CD4+ or CD8+ T cells sorted from blood, sampled in a trial of the OX40 agonist ivuxolimab. Every receptor here comes from an adult with an advanced solid tumor such as melanoma, head and neck, liver or kidney cancer. CDR3s leave out the opening cysteine and the closing phenylalanine or tryptophan. D genes are given only for firm matches.

len	j_gene	v_gene	d_gene	CDR3aa
13	TRBJ1-5	TRBV18	-	ASSPRDGGNQPQH
14	TRBJ1-2	TRBV30	-	AWTWDLSGRARGYT
17	TRBJ2-2	TRBV21-1	-	ASSKATLWGSVEAGELF
11	TRBJ2-5	TRBV28	TRBD1	ASSDRGRLAQY
15	TRBJ1-4	TRBV9	-	ASSLGQRSSTNEKLF
15	TRBJ1-4	TRBV19	-	ASTKRGEGQINEKLF
12	TRBJ2-2	TRBV6-5	-	ASSSGGEVGELF
15	TRBJ1-5	TRBV28	TRBD1	ASSLPSGQVLGQPQH
13	TRBJ2-1	TRBV9	-	ASSVGAQQYNEQF
11	TRBJ2-5	TRBV7-6	-	ASSYTNQETQY
16	TRBJ2-6	TRBV10-3	-	AISGEGISLSGANVLT
11	TRBJ2-1	TRBV7-6	-	ASSLSEGDEQF
12	TRBJ2-7	TRBV27	-	ASSWERGSYEQY
12	TRBJ2-2	TRBV7-9	TRBD1	ASSSGQGSGELF
12	TRBJ1-1	TRBV2	-	ASDGGAGGTEAF
11	TRBJ1-2	TRBV5-4	-	ASSLEGYYGYT
13	TRBJ1-2	TRBV6-1	-	ASSVNRDIPYGYT
12	TRBJ1-3	TRBV10-2	-	ASSESGGGNTIY
14	TRBJ2-2	TRBV15	-	ATSRDRPEAGGELF
12	TRBJ1-4	TRBV5-5	-	ASSWAIFNEKLF
9	TRBJ1-6	TRBV2	-	ASNLNSPLH
14	TRBJ1-4	TRBV5-1	-	ASSLGVDRSNEKLF
13	TRBJ1-1	TRBV5-1	-	ASSLTVGLNTEAF
11	TRBJ2-1	TRBV10-1	-	ASSKAGVNEQF
11	TRBJ2-3	TRBV7-3	TRBD1	ASSLDRGDTQY
12	TRBJ1-2	TRBV11-3	-	ASSLVLSLHGYT
12	TRBJ2-3	TRBV6-6	-	ASSPPGRVDTQY
13	TRBJ2-7	TRBV4-1	-	ASSREQRATYEQY
13	TRBJ2-1	TRBV4-3	-	ASSLQGGIYNEQF
11	TRBJ2-1	TRBV15	-	ATSRDRHNEQF
12	TRBJ1-2	TRBV6-5	-	ASSSSEGGYGYT
11	TRBJ1-2	TRBV6-6	-	ASRETVGNGYT
11	TRBJ1-5	TRBV30	TRBD1	AWSPQGLQPQH
11	TRBJ2-3	TRBV19	-	ASSIERTYTQY
16	TRBJ2-3	TRBV21-1	-	ASSKEGVRQGSTDTQY
11	TRBJ2-2	TRBV7-2	-	ASSRQKPGELF
10	TRBJ2-1	TRBV5-8	-	ASSPRGWEQF
13	TRBJ2-7	TRBV28	TRBD1	ASSPWTGVSYEQY
13	TRBJ2-1	TRBV4-2	TRBD2	ASSQDRASGNEQF
12	TRBJ1-5	TRBV5-8	-	ASSLGLGNQPQH
13	TRBJ1-1	TRBV7-8	-	ASSFWGAANTEAF
14	TRBJ1-6	TRBV10-3	-	AISQGSSSYNSPLH
11	TRBJ1-2	TRBV28	-	ASSTPGAYGYT
13	TRBJ2-7	TRBV6-1	-	ASRTFGEGTYEQY
13	TRBJ2-6	TRBV18	-	ASSPPISGANVLT
11	TRBJ1-1	TRBV5-1	TRBD1	ASSLGDSHAAF
15	TRBJ2-7	TRBV4-1	TRBD2	ASSPTPGASGIYEQY
10	TRBJ2-7	TRBV7-9	-	ASSALQGDLY
12	TRBJ2-7	TRBV11-2	TRBD2	ASSRGLADYEQY
9	TRBJ1-5	TRBV19	-	ASMTGQPQH
9	TRBJ2-3	TRBV7-9	-	VLGGTDTQY
17	TRBJ1-1	TRBV30	TRBD1	AWIRSDRGQGFRTTEAF
12	TRBJ1-2	TRBV7-3	-	ASSPVDGVEGYT
11	TRBJ1-2	TRBV5-8	-	ASSVLFNYGYT
12	TRBJ1-1	TRBV30	TRBD1	AWKSGRGNTEAF